These 27 T cell receptor beta chains were all obtained from the same sample, sequenced in a study of T cell changes during pregnancy in multiple sclerosis. Measured with immunoSEQ multiplex PCR; TCRdb has only the in-frame clones, and not every one. The sample yields tens of thousands of clones, approximately 90% seen once. The input for sequencing was CD8+ T cells from peripheral blood mononuclear cells, taken in the second trimester of pregnancy. These TCRs come from a female donor with multiple sclerosis, enrolled in a pregnancy study.

The chain is built from TRBV4-2 and TRBJ1-5; TRBD1 might be the D (6 bases). The CDR3 runs to 15 residues. CDR1 and CDR2 from the germline V gene are LGHNA and YNFKEQ. Trimming pared 0 bases from V and 7 bases from J, leaving 13 bases between. CDR3 protein: CASSQDPGDRQPQHF. DNA for the CDR3: TGTGCCAGCAGCCAAGACCCAGGGGATAGGCAGCCCCAGCATTTT.

The genes are TRBV13 and TRBJ2-3; 8 bases fit TRBD2. The CDR3 contains 15 residues. Germline V gene sequence: CDR1 PRHDT, CDR2 FYEKMQ (reference sequence). The V and J ends lost 0 bases and 4 bases, in that order; junction bases with no gene match: 3. The CDR3: CASSLGGRAADTQYF. For the CDR3, the DNA is TGTGCCAGCAGCTTAGGCGGGAGGGCGGCAGATACGCAGTATTTT.

The chain uses TRBV6-4 and TRBJ2-2, with D perhaps TRBD1 (6 bases). CDR1 and CDR2 from the germline V gene are MRHNA and SNTAGT. CDR3 length equals 14 residues. The ends were cut back, 5 bases at V and 1 base at J, with 8 bases in the middle. The CDR3 nucleotides are TGTGCCAGCAGTCTGACAGGGAACACCGGGGAGCTGTTTTTT. Translation gives CASSLTGNTGELFF.

V is TRBV10-3 and J is TRBJ2-3, with 8 positions matching TRBD2. Germline CDR1 and CDR2: ENHRY and SYGVKD. V lost 10 bases and J lost 5; bases outside the gene matches: 17. This CDR3 has 16 amino acids. CDR3 nucleotide sequence: TGTGCCAGCTGGGGGGAGCGGGAGAGGGGGAAAGATACGCAGTATTTT. As protein: CASWGERERGKDTQYF.

The chain uses TRBV5-1 and TRBJ2-5, with 13 bases fitting TRBD2. CDR3 length: 18 residues. The junction had 10 bases not matched to a gene; V was cut back by 2 bases and J by 3 bases. The V gene's germline CDR1 is SGHRS and CDR2 YFSETQ. CDR3 residues: CASSFRTSGSGLEETQYF. The CDR3 DNA reads TGCGCCAGCAGCTTCCGGACTAGCGGGAGTGGATTAGAAGAGACCCAGTACTTC.

The chain recombines TRBV27 with TRBJ2-7; TRBD2 agrees at 11 bases. CDR3 length: 15 residues. Trimming cost V 3 bases and J 3 bases; bases outside gene matches: 4. Germline V gene sequence: CDR1 MNHEY, CDR2 SMNVEV (reference sequence). The CDR3 DNA follows: TGTGCCAGCAGTTTCAGGCTAGCGGGGGGCTACGAGCAGTACTTC. Translating it yields CASSFRLAGGYEQYF.

This chain joins TRBV4-3 and TRBJ2-7; tentatively, D is TRBD2 (6 bases). V was clipped by 4 bases and J by 3 bases, with 28 bases between them. Germline loops: CDR1 LGHNA, CDR2 YSLEER. CDR3 size: 19 residues. The CDR3 loop reads CASSLPGGLEREAYYEQYF. CDR3 coding DNA: TGCGCCAGCAGCCTTCCTGGCGGGTTAGAGAGGGAGGCCTACTACGAGCAGTACTTC.

The sample holds one count of this clone. The chain is built from TRBV29-1 and TRBJ2-7; a weak D match, TRBD1 (6 bases). Germline-derived CDR1 and CDR2 are SQVTM and ANQGSEA. The CDR3 length is 13 residues. The V end was cut by 5 bases, the J end by 1 base, with 12 bases between. In DNA, the CDR3 is TGCAGCGTTCTCGTGACAGGATCCTACGAGCAGTACTTC. It codes for CSVLVTGSYEQYF.

The chain links TRBV4-3 to TRBJ2-5; tentative D call: TRBD2 (6 bases). V was cut by 0 bases and J by 3 bases, with 8 bases left in between. The CDR3 has 14 amino acids. CDR1 and CDR2 (germline): LGHNA, YSLEER. CDR3 sequence: CASSQDTGEETQYF. DNA of the CDR3: TGCGCCAGCAGCCAAGATACGGGAGAAGAGACCCAGTACTTC.

The chain couples TRBV4-3 to TRBJ2-4, with 10 bases that match TRBD2. There are 18 residues in the CDR3. Germline CDR1 is LGHNA and CDR2 is YSLEER. Unmatched junction bases numbered 8, after V lost 0 bases and J lost 3 bases. In DNA form, the CDR3 reads TGCGCCAGCAGCCAAGATTCGATAGCGGGAGGCGACAAAAACATTCAGTACTTC. The encoded protein is CASSQDSIAGGDKNIQYF.

V gene TRBV10-3 combines with J gene TRBJ1-2, with TRBD1 identical over 11 bases. The CDR3 covers 15 residues. Germline CDR1 reads ENHRY; CDR2 reads SYGVKD. The J segment lost 3 bases and the V segment lost 10 bases, leaving 10 bases of the junction unmatched. The CDR3 region is CATMGQGEVDYGYTF. As DNA, the CDR3 is TGTGCCACAATGGGACAGGGGGAGGTTGACTATGGCTACACCTTC.

This chain connects TRBV19 to TRBJ2-7, with no clear D. CDR1 and CDR2 from the germline V gene are LNHDA and SQIVND (reference sequence). V lost 4 bases and J 2 bases, leaving 9 bases between the germline ends. The CDR3 runs 13 residues. The CDR3 sequence: CASSSSGPYEQYF. CDR3 in DNA: TGTGCCAGTAGTAGCAGTGGCCCCTACGAGCAGTACTTC.

V usage is TRBV5-6 and J usage is TRBJ1-1; 7 nucleotides agree with TRBD1. The junction had 7 bases not matched to a gene; V was cut back by 1 base and J by 1 base. The germline V gene encodes CDR1 SGHDT and CDR2 YYEEEE. The CDR3 consists of 16 residues. CDR3 residues: CASSLTIGGRNTEAFF. The CDR3 DNA is TGTGCCAGCAGCTTGACGATAGGGGGCCGGAACACTGAAGCTTTCTTT. Full variable domain (outside the CDR3, taken from reference TRBV5-6 and TRBJ1-1): DAGVTQSPTHLIKTRGQQVTLRCSPKSGHDTVSWYQQALGQGPQFIFQYYEEEERQRGNFPDRFSGHQFPNYSSELNVNALLLGDSALYLCASSLTIGGRNTEAFFGQGTRLTVV.

The chain links TRBV27 to TRBJ2-2, with TRBD2 matching over 13 bases. There are 18 residues in the CDR3. V lost 2 bases to trimming and J lost 4 bases; unmatched junction nucleotides: 7. CDR1 is MNHEY and CDR2 is SMNVEV in the germline V gene (reference sequence). CDR3 sequence (DNA): TGTGCCAGCAGTTTAACTAGCGGGAGGGCCTGGCCCACCGGGGAGCTGTTTTTT. Translated, it gives CASSLTSGRAWPTGELFF.

V is TRBV6-4 and J is TRBJ2-3; no reliable D call. The V gene lost 3 bases and the J gene lost 3 bases, with 7 bases spanning the gap. This CDR3 contains 13 residues. CDR1 MRHNA and CDR2 SNTAGT come from the germline V gene. The CDR3, as DNA: TGTGCCAGCAGTGAGAGTGAAACAGATACGCAGTATTTT. Encoded protein: CASSESETDTQYF.

The chain combines TRBV27 with TRBJ2-7, with 8 bases identical to TRBD1. Unmatched junction bases numbered 3, after V lost 5 bases and J lost 0 bases. This CDR3 has 14 residues. CDR1 and CDR2 (germline): MNHEY, SMNVEV (reference sequence). This chain's CDR3 is CASSQDRDSYEQYF. The CDR3 DNA follows: TGTGCCAGCAGTCAGGACAGGGACTCCTACGAGCAGTACTTC.

The CDR3 here is CASSLLPDRQETQYF. DNA for the CDR3: TGTGCCAGCAGCTTGTTACCGGACAGACAAGAGACCCAGTACTTC. The chain employs TRBV5-4 and TRBJ2-5; D is possibly TRBD1 (6 bases). From germline, CDR1 is SGHNT and CDR2 YYREEE (reference sequence). The CDR3 sequence is 15 residues long. Trimming pared 1 base from V and 2 bases from J, leaving 12 bases between.

Only a few counts were recorded for this clone. The rearrangement uses TRBV29-1 and TRBJ1-1, with D tentatively TRBD1 (5 bases). Germline CDR1 is SQVTM and CDR2 is ANQGSEA. Trimming took 6 bases from V and 6 from J, leaving 17 bases between them. The CDR3 has 13 amino acids. CDR3 loop: CSVDMTGVAEAFF. Here the CDR3 DNA reads TGCAGCGTGGACATGACGGGGGTCGCTGAAGCTTTCTTT.

In its sample, this clone was seen a few times. This chain uses TRBV29-1 with TRBJ2-1, with unresolved D. CDR3 length equals 11 residues. Trimming removed 3 bases at V and 9 bases at J, with 9 bases between. Per the germline V gene, CDR1 is SQVTM and CDR2 is ANQGSEA. CDR3 DNA: TGCAGCGTTGATCTGGCTGGTGAGCAGTTCTTC. Amino acid sequence: CSVDLAGEQFF.

With respect to this clone: A junction boundary mismatches the germline segment, possibly from a read error. The gene calls are TRBV7-7 and TRBJ2-7; 8 bases are shared with TRBD2. The CDR3 is made up of 14 amino acids. Germline-derived CDR1 and CDR2 are SSHAT and FNYEAQ (reference sequence). The CDR3 loop is CASTPTGGGAQQYF. Written as DNA, the CDR3 is TGTGCTAGCACACCAACCGGGGGGGGCGCGCAGCAGTACTTC.

V usage is TRBV7-9 and J usage is TRBJ1-3, with TRBD1 matching 12 bases. Trimming took 5 bases from V and 7 from J; bases not matched to a gene: 9. The CDR3 totals 16 residues. Germline CDR1 is SEHNR and CDR2 is FQNEAQ (reference sequence). The CDR3 nucleotides read TGTGCCAGCAGCACCCGGGACAGGGGGCTTCGGAACACCATATATTTT. This sequence encodes CASSTRDRGLRNTIYF.

The chain links TRBV5-6 to TRBJ1-1, with D tentatively TRBD1 (6 bases). This CDR3 spans 17 amino acids. Per germline, CDR1 SGHDT and CDR2 YYEEEE. V shed 2 bases and J shed 6 bases, with 23 bases lying between them. This chain's CDR3 is CASSFLGQTVEGAEAFF. DNA of the CDR3: TGTGCCAGCAGCTTCCTCGGTCAGACGGTTGAGGGGGCTGAAGCTTTCTTT. The full variable domain, in which reference TRBV5-6 and TRBJ1-1 provide the parts outside the CDR3, is DAGVTQSPTHLIKTRGQQVTLRCSPKSGHDTVSWYQQALGQGPQFIFQYYEEEERQRGNFPDRFSGHQFPNYSSELNVNALLLGDSALYLCASSFLGQTVEGAEAFFGQGTRLTVV.

The rearrangement joins TRBV19 to TRBJ1-4; D perhaps matches TRBD1 (6 bases). Germline V gives CDR1 LNHDA, CDR2 SQIVND (reference sequence). V shed 8 bases and J shed 5 bases, with 12 bases lying between them. This CDR3 spans 13 amino acids. CDR3 sequence reads: CASLGQGNEKLFF. The CDR3 region has the DNA TGTGCCAGTTTGGGGCAGGGGAATGAAAAACTGTTTTTT.

V and J are TRBV16 and TRBJ2-7; TRBD2 agrees at 7 bases. From germline, CDR1 is KGHSY and CDR2 FQNENV. V lost 0 bases, J lost 4 bases, and 9 bases stayed unmatched. This CDR3 is built from 16 residues. The CDR3 reads CASSQSIGLVGYEQYF. The CDR3 bases are TGTGCCAGCAGCCAATCGATCGGACTAGTCGGTTACGAGCAGTACTTC.

The V call is TRBV6-4, the J call TRBJ2-2; D perhaps matches TRBD2 (6 bases). The germline gives CDR1 MRHNA, CDR2 SNTAGT. V was clipped by 3 bases and J by 4 bases, with 15 bases between them. The CDR3 has 16 amino acids. The CDR3 DNA is TGTGCCAGCAGTGAGGGAGAGGGAGGAGCCACCGGGGAGCTGTTTTTT. Its protein product is CASSEGEGGATGELFF.

The chain has TRBV10-3 and TRBJ2-1; 9 bases line up with TRBD2. J gave up 1 base and V 3 bases, and 7 bases lay outside the gene matches. Germline assignment: CDR1 ENHRY and CDR2 SYGVKD. This CDR3 has 17 residues. This CDR3 is CAISDTSGSRSYNEQFF. DNA of the CDR3: TGTGCCATCAGTGACACTAGCGGGTCGAGGTCCTACAATGAGCAGTTCTTC.

This rearrangement joins TRBV7-9 to TRBJ1-2, with 7 bases lining up with TRBD1. This CDR3 contains 16 residues. J gave up 4 bases and V 5 bases, and 13 bases lay outside the gene matches. Germline lookup yields CDR1 SEHNR and CDR2 FQNEAQ (reference sequence). CDR3 region: CASSIRQGPGSYGYTF. The CDR3 DNA sequence: TGTGCCAGCAGCATAAGACAGGGCCCAGGGAGCTATGGCTACACCTTC.